These 12 T cell receptor beta chains were sequenced from one sample in a study of blood T cell repertoires in COVID-19. Data came from immunoSEQ multiplex PCR; TCRdb stores just in-frame clones and leaves some out. The sample holds approximately 65,000 clones, just over 85% seen once. Specimen: peripheral blood. The receptors stem from a human donor in a cohort sampled during active COVID-19.

The chain has TRBV2 and TRBJ1-2; perhaps TRBD1 as D (5 bases). The CDR3 totals 14 residues. The V gene's germline CDR1 is SNHLY and CDR2 FYNNEI. With 8 bases removed from V and 2 bases from J, the gap between germline ends came to 15 bases. The CDR3 bases are TGTGCCAGCGGGAGGGAAGGGGCAAACTATGGCTACACCTTC. This sequence encodes CASGREGANYGYTF.

The chain recombines TRBV7-2 with TRBJ2-7, with TRBD1 matching 9 bases. Germline V gene sequence: CDR1 SGHTA, CDR2 FQGNSA. The CDR3 is made up of 14 amino acids. After removal of 1 base from V and 4 bases from J, the junction contained 2 bases not matched to a gene. The CDR3: CASSLVQGAYEQYF. Here the CDR3 DNA reads TGTGCCAGCAGCTTAGTACAGGGGGCTTACGAGCAGTACTTC.

Only one count was recorded for this clone. CDR3 loop: CASSKTTGLIDTQYF. The CDR3 DNA reads as TGTGCCAGCAGCAAAACGACAGGTTTAATCGATACGCAGTATTTT. The chain carries TRBV7-9 and TRBJ2-3, with D possibly TRBD1 on 6 matching bases. Trimming pared 5 bases from V and 6 bases from J, leaving 18 bases between. Germline loops: CDR1 SEHNR, CDR2 FQNEAQ (reference sequence). The CDR3 contains 15 residues.

This sequence joins TRBV10-3 and TRBJ1-1; D uncertain. The CDR3 sequence is 13 residues long. V lost 3 bases, J lost 1 base, and 6 bases lay in between. The germline CDR1 and CDR2 sequences are ENHRY and SYGVKD. CDR3 coding DNA: TGTGCCATCAGTGAACAGACGAACACTGAAGCTTTCTTT. It encodes CAISEQTNTEAFF.

The chain joins TRBV28 to TRBJ2-2; no clear D gene. Germline CDR1 reads MDHEN; CDR2 reads SYDVKM. CDR3 length: 12 amino acids. Trimming removed 8 bases from V and 1 base from J, with 5 bases in between. As DNA, the CDR3 is TGTGCCAGCCAGGAGAACACCGGGGAGCTGTTTTTT. It encodes CASQENTGELFF.

A few counts support this clone. This chain links TRBV9 with TRBJ1-4; TRBD1 matches 8 bases. Germline V gene lookup returns CDR1 SGDLS and CDR2 YYNGEE. The J segment lost 5 bases and the V segment lost 1 base, leaving 1 base of the junction unmatched. This CDR3 contains 14 residues. The CDR3 nucleotides read TGTGCCAGCAGCGTAAGGGACAGGAATGAAAAACTGTTTTTT. Protein product: CASSVRDRNEKLFF.

V usage is TRBV9 and J usage is TRBJ2-2; TRBD1 agrees at 8 bases. This CDR3 spans 15 amino acids. In germline, CDR1 is SGDLS, CDR2 YYNGEE. Germline trimming cut 3 bases from V and 4 bases from J; bases unmatched to any gene: 5. CDR3 region: CASSEGTGRTGELFF. As DNA, the CDR3 is TGTGCCAGCAGCGAGGGGACAGGTCGCACCGGGGAGCTGTTTTTT. The full variable domain, in which reference TRBV9 and TRBJ2-2 provide the parts outside the CDR3, is DSGVTQTPKHLITATGQRVTLRCSPRSGDLSVYWYQQSLDQGLQFLIQYYNGEERAKGNILERFSAQQFPDLHSELNLSSLELGDSALYFCASSEGTGRTGELFFGEGSRLTVL.

The chain recombines TRBV14 with TRBJ2-2; TRBD1 agrees at 7 bases. CDR1 is SGHDN, CDR2 FVKESK, per germline. The CDR3 covers 16 residues. V lost 1 base, J lost 4 bases, and 6 bases stayed unmatched. The CDR3 loop is CASSQGAGGSTGELFF. Here the CDR3 DNA reads TGTGCCAGCAGCCAAGGGGCAGGGGGAAGCACCGGGGAGCTGTTTTTT.

This clone is a singleton in its sample. The rearrangement joins TRBV18 to TRBJ2-7, with 8 nucleotides matching TRBD1. Germline V gene lookup returns CDR1 KGHSH and CDR2 LQKENI. The CDR3 runs to 16 residues. V lost 3 bases to trimming and J lost 6 bases; unmatched junction nucleotides: 13. The CDR3 loop reads CASSPVFGTGASEQYF. The CDR3, as DNA: TGTGCCAGCTCACCGGTTTTCGGGACAGGTGCCTCCGAGCAGTACTTC. The whole variable domain, remainder taken from reference TRBV18 and TRBJ2-7, is NAGVMQNPRHLVRRRGQEARLRCSPMKGHSHVYWYRQLPEEGLKFMVYLQKENIIDESGMPKERFSAEFPKEGPSILRIQQVVRGDSAAYFCASSPVFGTGASEQYFGPGTRLTVT.

This clone appeared a few times. The genes are TRBV7-2 and TRBJ1-2; TRBD1 might be the D (6 bases). This CDR3 is built from 14 residues. Trimming took off 4 bases at V and 4 bases at J, with 13 bases between the two ends. Germline V lookup: CDR1 SGHTA, CDR2 FQGNSA. CDR3 sequence reads: CASSYTTQGYGYTF. The CDR3 DNA is TGTGCCAGCAGCTACACCACACAGGGCTATGGCTACACCTTC.

The rearrangement links TRBV5-1 to TRBJ1-1; tentative D call: TRBD1 (5 bases). Germline CDR1 SGHRS, CDR2 YFSETQ. V was clipped by 4 bases and J by 1 base, with 14 bases between them. This CDR3 spans 15 amino acids. This CDR3 reads CASSLVEGRNTEAFF. Here the CDR3 DNA reads TGCGCCAGCAGCCTGGTGGAGGGACGGAACACTGAAGCTTTCTTT.

J is TRBJ1-2 and V is TRBV7-9; D is unresolved. Germline-derived CDR1 and CDR2 are SEHNR and FQNEAQ (reference sequence). This CDR3 region has 15 residues. Trimming removed 1 base at V and 1 base at J, with 10 bases between. CDR3 sequence reads: CASSLVAFNNYGYTF. The CDR3 DNA reads TGTGCCAGCAGCTTAGTAGCGTTCAATAACTATGGCTACACCTTC.